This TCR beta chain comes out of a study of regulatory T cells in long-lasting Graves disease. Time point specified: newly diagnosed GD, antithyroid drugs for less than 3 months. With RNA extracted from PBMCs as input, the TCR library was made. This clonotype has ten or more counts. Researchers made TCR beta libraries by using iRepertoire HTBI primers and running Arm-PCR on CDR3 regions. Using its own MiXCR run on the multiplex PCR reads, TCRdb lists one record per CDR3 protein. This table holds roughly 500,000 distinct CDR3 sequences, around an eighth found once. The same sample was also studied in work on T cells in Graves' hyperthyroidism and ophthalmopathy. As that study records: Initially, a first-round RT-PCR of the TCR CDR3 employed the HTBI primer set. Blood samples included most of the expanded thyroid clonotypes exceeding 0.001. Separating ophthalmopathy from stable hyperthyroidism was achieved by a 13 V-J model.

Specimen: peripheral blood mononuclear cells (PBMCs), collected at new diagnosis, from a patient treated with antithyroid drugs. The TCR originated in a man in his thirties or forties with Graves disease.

The CDR3 region is CSARDLGGWDTGELFF. CDR3 in DNA: TGCAGTGCTAGAGATCTGGGGGGCTGGGACACCGGGGAGCTGTTTTTT. The chain links TRBV20-1 to TRBJ2-2; the D gene could be TRBD1 or TRBD2 (6 bases each). Trimming stripped 0 bases from V and 3 bases from J, with 14 bases between. CDR1 DFQATT and CDR2 SNEGSKA come from the germline V gene (reference sequence). The CDR3 extends over 16 amino acids.